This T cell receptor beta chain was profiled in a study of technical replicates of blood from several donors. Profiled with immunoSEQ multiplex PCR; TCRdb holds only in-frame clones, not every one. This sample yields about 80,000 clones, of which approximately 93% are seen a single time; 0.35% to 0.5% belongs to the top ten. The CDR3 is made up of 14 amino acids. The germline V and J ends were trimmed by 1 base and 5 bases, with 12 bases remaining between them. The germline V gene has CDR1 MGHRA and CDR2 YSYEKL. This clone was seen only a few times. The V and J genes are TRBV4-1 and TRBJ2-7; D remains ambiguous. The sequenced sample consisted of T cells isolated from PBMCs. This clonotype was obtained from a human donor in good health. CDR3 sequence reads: CASSQVAVGDEQYF. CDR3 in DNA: TGCGCCAGCAGCCAAGTCGCGGTAGGTGACGAGCAGTACTTC.